The source of this T cell receptor beta chain is a study of blood T cell repertoires in COVID-19 (dated by TCRdb to the early 2020s). Turning to the overall study: Samples covering the acute and convalescent phases of COVID-19 were provided by collaborators in the United States, Italy and Spain. The dataset comprised deeply sampled blood TCRbeta repertoires from subjects exposed to, actively infected with, or recovered from COVID-19. Samples came from the ongoing ImmuneRACE study (first 160 participants) plus 1,254 subjects from 6 global collaborators. The material from the prospective study consisted of cDNA or gDNA derived from T cells, B-cell-depleted T cells, or PBMCs. Sample metadata almost always included a de-identified subject ID, COVID-19 status, age in years and sex. The repertoires were made available in a free public database intended to serve as a resource for research on the immune response to SARS-CoV-2. Where available, HLA class I and class II types were obtained from metadata supplied by the sample provider rather than from assay-based typing.

Whole blood was collected in K2EDTA tubes by collaborating institutions according to the institutions' own protocols. Collaborator samples were shipped for TCRbeta analysis as frozen whole blood, isolated PBMCs, or DNA extracted from either sample type. About this clone itself: This clone's antigen is unknown. No much larger clone is present one base from it, and per-base qualities are unavailable.

The germline V gene provides CDR1 SQVTM and CDR2 ANQGSEA. Trimming removed 7 bases from V and 11 bases from J, leaving 21 bases between the germline ends. The CDR3 spans 13 residues, from the cysteine through the phenylalanine. Only the CDR3 DNA is retained, 39 bases long and in frame from the first base. The paper's findings and limits, for the study overall: How much clinical and demographic metadata was included differed by source and by participant, and the metadata was provided uncurated.

The immunoSEQ Assay, a bias-controlled multiplex PCR, was used to amplify TCRbeta CDR3 regions from genomic DNA. The original methods were these. The number of nucleated cells in each sample was estimated from the amplification of reference gene primers within the assay. To quantify the absolute abundance of each unique TCRbeta CDR3 rearrangement, sequence reads were collapsed and filtered. Productive Simpson clonality was computed per sample as the square root of Simpson's diversity index over productive rearrangements. Imported from immuneACCESS, the table was reduced by TCRdb to in-frame sequences with V and J called. These copies leave out some clones; in studies compared against another copy, an unresolved V gene accounts for under half, and the cause of the remainder is not known. V and J calls and clone size come straight from that table; D and trimming were deduced from the DNA. In all, the sample holds fewer than 120,000 clones, and around 74% of those were seen once. Of the sample, under 10% is held by the ten largest clones.

This chain joins TRBV29-1 to TRBJ1-5, with TRBD1 tentatively as D gene (6 bases match). Input material: peripheral blood. This TCR was sampled from a woman aged 55-69 years with acute or convalescent COVID-19. The sequenced DNA is TGCAGCGCTAGACAGGATCGCTCGGTGGCCCAGCATTTT. This gives the protein CSARQDRSVAQHF.